These 7 T cell receptor beta chains were all obtained from the same sample, sequenced in a study of blood T cell repertoires in COVID-19. Profiling relied on immunoSEQ multiplex PCR, and the TCRdb table lists in-frame clones only, not all of them. This table has roughly 110,000 clones, about four fifths appearing once. The sample was peripheral blood. Every receptor here comes from a woman aged 55-70 years with acute or convalescent COVID-19.

The chain joins TRBV30 to TRBJ1-2; 10 bases are a match to TRBD1. Trimming cost V 4 bases and J 4 bases; bases outside gene matches: 15. Germline CDR1 is GTSNPN and CDR2 is SVGIG (reference sequence). The CDR3 extends over 17 amino acids. This chain's CDR3 is CAWTSLGQGPAAYGYTF. The CDR3 DNA is TGTGCCTGGACCTCCCTGGGACAGGGGCCCGCCGCCTATGGCTACACCTTC. Based on the CDR3 plus reference TRBV30 and TRBJ1-2, the full variable domain is SQTIHQWPATLVQPVGSPLSLECTVEGTSNPNLYWYRQAAGRGLQLLFYSVGIGQISSEVPQNLSASRPQDRQFILSSKKLLLSDSGFYLCAWTSLGQGPAAYGYTFGSGTRLTVV.

The chain couples TRBV30 to TRBJ1-1; unclear D gene. CDR3 length: 13 residues. Germline CDR1 GTSNPN, CDR2 SVGIG (reference sequence). Trimming cost V 4 bases and J 1 base, with 10 bases left between them. The CDR3: CAWIPRENTEAFF. The CDR3 region has the DNA TGTGCCTGGATCCCCCGGGAGAACACTGAAGCTTTCTTT.

The genes are TRBV18 and TRBJ1-5; 8 bases map to TRBD1. The trim removed 4 bases at V and 0 bases at J, leaving 2 bases unmatched. CDR3 length: 15 amino acids. The germline V gene encodes CDR1 KGHSH and CDR2 LQKENI. CDR3 DNA: TGTGCCAGCTCACTAGGACAGGGTAGCAATCAGCCCCAGCATTTT. Translation: CASSLGQGSNQPQHF.

The rearrangement uses TRBV28 and TRBJ1-1; D may be TRBD1 (5 bases). Trimming pared 5 bases from V and 1 base from J, leaving 8 bases between. Germline V gene lookup returns CDR1 MDHEN and CDR2 SYDVKM. The CDR3 extends over 13 amino acids. CDR3 DNA: TGTGCCAGCAGTCGGGGGGGGAACACTGAAGCTTTCTTT. It yields the protein CASSRGGNTEAFF.

The V and J genes are TRBV6-1 and TRBJ1-1; D uncertain. CDR1 MNHNS and CDR2 SASEGT come from the germline V gene. The ends were cut back, 2 bases at V and 7 bases at J, with 14 bases in the middle. The CDR3 totals 14 residues. CDR3 sequence (DNA): TGTGCCAGCAGTGAACACAGCCACCTGAATGAAGCTTTCTTT. Amino acid sequence: CASSEHSHLNEAFF.

The chain couples TRBV25-1 to TRBJ1-2, with D tentatively TRBD1 (5 bases). Germline loops: CDR1 MGHDK, CDR2 SYGVNS. Trimming left V 3 bases short and J 4 bases short, with 12 bases between. The CDR3 is made up of 14 amino acids. CDR3 region: CASSESGGSYGYTF. CDR3 DNA: TGTGCCAGCAGTGAGTCGGGGGGTTCCTATGGCTACACCTTC.

The chain employs TRBV19 and TRBJ2-7; 11 nucleotides match TRBD1. CDR3 length equals 13 residues. In germline, CDR1 is LNHDA, CDR2 SQIVND (reference sequence). Trimming took 5 bases from V and 6 from J; bases not matched to a gene: 3. The CDR3 loop is CASSWGTGGEQYF. Here the CDR3 DNA reads TGTGCCAGTAGTTGGGGGACAGGGGGCGAGCAGTACTTC.